The entry below describes one T cell receptor beta chain. A much larger clonotype is one base distant, so this may be a read error. The entry originates in a study of immune heterogeneity within non-small cell lung tumors. Looking at the study overall: Histology included 4 squamous cell carcinomas, 10 non-squamous carcinomas and 1 unspecified tumor.

Amplification of TCR beta CDR3 was performed by multiplex PCR with 32 V and 13 J primers. TCRdb reprocessed the multiplex PCR reads via MiXCR and lists one record per CDR3 protein. The table includes roughly 12,000 distinct CDR3 sequences, roughly a fifth detected once. Samples each supplied around 580 ng of bulk tumor genomic DNA as template. Far-apart biopsies, several per primary tumor, were taken during surgery. Enrolled individuals presented with untreated, newly diagnosed non-small cell lung cancer and received curative surgery. This CDR3 spans 14 amino acids. The germline V gene has CDR1 SNHLY and CDR2 FYNNEI.

V and J are TRBV2 and TRBJ2-7, with unresolved D. This receptor was taken from a man aged 55 to 69 with non-small cell lung cancer. Sequenced material: lung tumor tissue. CDR3 bases: TGTGCCAGCAGTGAGTCGGCTATGGACGACGAGCATTACTTC. It yields the protein CASSESAMDDEHYF.